What follows are 12 T cell receptor beta chains derived from one specimen sequenced in a study of T-cell memory formation after mild COVID-19. TCRdb re-analysed the 5' RACE reads in MiXCR, keeping a single row per CDR3 protein. The sample consists of hundreds of thousands of distinct CDR3 sequences, about 20% of them appearing once. Source material: PBMCs or a T cell subset sorted from them (not recorded which). The receptors here all came from an adult woman who had mild COVID-19 (a few samples of this study predate the infection). Cell type and time point are not known.

This clonotype was detected many times. The rearrangement joins TRBV2 to TRBJ2-6; tentatively, D is TRBD1 (5 bases). This CDR3 contains 15 residues. Trimming pared 6 bases from V and 1 base from J, leaving 10 bases between. The germline V gene has CDR1 SNHLY and CDR2 FYNNEI. The CDR3 here is CASSPRVSGANVLTF. The CDR3 bases are TGTGCCAGCAGCCCCAGGGTTTCTGGGGCCAACGTCCTGACTTTC.

The count of this clonotype is one. The rearrangement joins TRBV5-1 to TRBJ2-7; D is unclear. CDR1 and CDR2 from the germline V gene are SGHRS and YFSETQ. Trimming removed 0 bases at V and 0 bases at J, with 19 bases between. The CDR3 runs 18 residues. The CDR3 sequence: CASSLGPLRGEFSYEQYF. The CDR3 DNA reads TGCGCCAGCAGCTTGGGCCCTCTCAGAGGCGAGTTCTCCTACGAGCAGTACTTC.

In its sample, this clonotype was seen many times. The J gene is TRBJ2-7, the V gene TRBV7-2; D is undetermined. The CDR3 sequence is 11 residues long. The V end lost 5 bases, the J end lost 6 bases, and 8 bases lay between the germline ends. The germline V gene encodes CDR1 SGHTA and CDR2 FQGNSA. CDR3 in amino acids: CASSVVGEQYF. The CDR3 DNA sequence: TGTGCCAGCAGCGTGGTTGGCGAGCAGTACTTC.

This clonotype was seen at least ten times. This chain joins TRBV18 and TRBJ2-3; D may be TRBD1 (7 bases). CDR3 length equals 15 residues. V was cut by 2 bases and J by 2 bases, with 11 bases left in between. Germline CDR1 reads KGHSH; CDR2 reads LQKENI. Here the CDR3 DNA reads TGTGCCAGCTCACCAGCGGGACAGCACACAGATACGCAGTATTTT. Protein product: CASSPAGQHTDTQYF. The full variable domain, its missing parts supplied by reference TRBV18 and TRBJ2-3, is NAGVMQNPRHLVRRRGQEARLRCSPMKGHSHVYWYRQLPEEGLKFMVYLQKENIIDESGMPKERFSAEFPKEGPSILRIQQVVRGDSAAYFCASSPAGQHTDTQYFGPGTRLTVL.

This clonotype was seen only a few times. The rearrangement uses TRBV2 and TRBJ1-6, with unresolved D. The V end lost 3 bases, the J end lost 17 bases, and 14 bases lay between the germline ends. The CDR3 sequence is 12 residues long. Per germline, CDR1 SNHLY and CDR2 FYNNEI. The CDR3 protein is CASSDRAAEVHF. In DNA form, the CDR3 reads TGTGCCAGCAGTGATAGGGCAGCCGAAGTCCACTTT.

The V call is TRBV5-4, the J call TRBJ2-3; TRBD2 might be the D (5 bases). CDR3 length: 16 residues. Germline CDR1 reads SGHNT; CDR2 reads YYREEE (reference sequence). V lost 4 bases and J 1 base, leaving 16 bases between the germline ends. CDR3 region: CASSRPGSLGTDTQYF. CDR3 nucleotides: TGTGCCAGCAGCCGCCCTGGGAGTTTGGGCACAGATACGCAGTATTTT.

This clonotype was counted between two and nine times. This rearrangement joins TRBV5-1 to TRBJ2-3; the D gene could be TRBD1 or TRBD2 (5 bases each). Trimming took off 2 bases at V and 6 bases at J, with 13 bases between the two ends. The CDR3 spans 14 residues. CDR1 is SGHRS and CDR2 is YFSETQ in the germline V gene. The CDR3 spells CASSFEGLGDTQYF. Here the CDR3 DNA reads TGCGCCAGCAGCTTTGAGGGGCTGGGGGATACGCAGTATTTT.

The V gene is TRBV4-3, the J gene TRBJ2-3, with 9 bases aligning to TRBD2. The CDR3 is 19 residues long. Germline CDR1 is LGHNA and CDR2 is YSLEER. Losses at the gene ends were 4 bases for V and 4 bases for J; bases not matched to a gene: 18. Here the CDR3 reads CASSRYRGGLAPTADTQYF. The CDR3 DNA is TGCGCCAGCAGCCGCTACAGAGGGGGACTAGCCCCCACCGCAGATACGCAGTATTTT.

The chain links TRBV10-3 to TRBJ2-1; TRBD2 matches 9 bases. The germline CDR1 and CDR2 sequences are ENHRY and SYGVKD. The CDR3 runs 14 residues. With 6 bases clipped from V and 5 bases from J, the junction kept 5 bases outside the gene matches. DNA of the CDR3: TGTGCCATCAGAAGTAGCGGGAGTAACAATGAGCAGTTCTTC. Encoded protein: CAIRSSGSNNEQFF.

The rearrangement uses TRBV29-1 and TRBJ1-2; 9 nucleotides match TRBD1. V shed 6 bases, J shed 8 bases, and the junction held 13 bases outside the gene matches. CDR1 is SQVTM, CDR2 ANQGSEA, per germline. The CDR3 loop spans 14 amino acids. This CDR3 is CSVAPGQGNEGYTF. CDR3 nucleotide sequence: TGCAGCGTCGCGCCGGGACAGGGAAACGAGGGCTACACCTTC.

V usage is TRBV3-1 and J usage is TRBJ2-7, with D possibly matching TRBD2 (6 bases). This CDR3 region has 15 residues. From germline, CDR1 is LGHDT and CDR2 YNNKEL (reference sequence). V was shortened by 1 base and J by 7 bases, with 17 bases between the two germline ends. The CDR3 nucleotides are TGTGCCAGCAGCCAAGGGTCGGGAGTAAGCGGGGAGCAGTACTTC. Translation: CASSQGSGVSGEQYF.

In its sample, this clonotype was seen a few times. The V and J genes are TRBV15 and TRBJ1-6; D gene unclear. CDR1 and CDR2 (germline): LNHNV, YYDKDF (reference sequence). V lost 8 bases and J lost 10, with 24 bases in between. The CDR3 spans 16 residues. In DNA, the CDR3 is TGTGCCACCTCCCCGACCCGGCCTCCCCAGACATCACCCCTCCACTTT. The encoded protein is CATSPTRPPQTSPLHF.